These 14 T cell receptor beta chains were sequenced from one sample in a study of early T cells in non-severe SARS-CoV-2 infection. TCRdb re-analysed the 5' RACE reads in MiXCR, keeping a single row per CDR3 protein. The sample shows approximately 58,000 distinct CDR3 sequences, approximately 6.7% of them seen only once. The sample taken for sequencing was whole blood. The receptors here all came from an adult who was a healthcare worker with PCR-confirmed SARS-CoV-2 infection or an uninfected control (not recorded which).

Many counts were recorded for this clonotype. CDR3 sequence (DNA): TGTGCCAGCAGCTTAGGTTGGCGGGAGGGCAGCACAGATACGCAGTATTTT. The encoded protein is CASSLGWREGSTDTQYF. V is TRBV7-3 and J is TRBJ2-3; 9 bases match TRBD2. V was pared by 2 bases and J by 0 bases, with 6 bases of the junction left unmatched. Germline lookup yields CDR1 SGHTA and CDR2 FQGTGA. This CDR3 spans 17 amino acids.

This clonotype was seen many times. The chain is built from TRBV7-2 and TRBJ1-3; TRBD1 agrees at 8 bases. The CDR3 covers 16 residues. Germline V gives CDR1 SGHTA, CDR2 FQGNSA. V lost 0 bases to trimming and J lost 1 base; unmatched junction nucleotides: 2. CDR3 sequence: CASSLARGLSGNTIYF. For the CDR3, the DNA is TGTGCCAGCAGCTTAGCCAGGGGGCTATCTGGAAACACCATATATTTT.

This clonotype was counted ten times or more. The J gene is TRBJ1-4, the V gene TRBV4-3; tentative D call: TRBD1 (6 bases). This CDR3 has 22 residues. Trimming removed 0 bases from V and 3 bases from J, with 29 bases in between. Germline V gene lookup returns CDR1 LGHNA and CDR2 YSLEER. The CDR3 spells CASSQDFGLIGGSQQANEKLFF. The CDR3 nucleotides are TGCGCCAGCAGCCAAGATTTCGGGCTAATTGGGGGCAGCCAGCAAGCTAATGAAAAACTGTTTTTT.

This clonotype was picked up many times. The chain combines TRBV2 with TRBJ2-3; 10 positions agree with TRBD2. V lost 2 bases, J lost 5 bases, and 13 bases stayed unmatched. The germline gives CDR1 SNHLY, CDR2 FYNNEI. The CDR3 is made up of 18 amino acids. The CDR3 here is CASSESFGLAASGDTQYF. CDR3 nucleotides: TGTGCCAGCAGTGAAAGTTTTGGACTAGCGGCTTCAGGAGATACGCAGTATTTT.

The chain carries TRBV2 and TRBJ1-1, with 9 positions matching TRBD1. The V segment lost 5 bases and the J segment 3 bases; nucleotides outside the gene matches: 4. Germline CDR1 SNHLY, CDR2 FYNNEI. The CDR3 runs 14 residues. CDR3 residues: CASSTGQGYTEAFF. The DNA of the CDR3 is TGTGCCAGCAGTACCGGACAGGGGTACACTGAAGCTTTCTTT.

There are many counts of this clonotype. The rearrangement uses TRBV29-1 and TRBJ2-1; 10 bases are shared with TRBD1. Germline-derived CDR1 and CDR2 are SQVTM and ANQGSEA. CDR3 length: 15 residues. V dropped 6 bases and J dropped 2; count of bases not matched to a gene: 7. CDR3 region: CSVTLGTGAYNEQFF. DNA for the CDR3: TGCAGCGTCACATTGGGGACAGGGGCCTACAATGAGCAGTTCTTC.

This clonotype showed up many times. The chain links TRBV20-1 to TRBJ2-7, with TRBD1 identical over 7 bases. In germline, CDR1 is DFQATT, CDR2 SNEGSKA (reference sequence). The CDR3 totals 16 residues. Trimming at V came to 6 bases and at J to 2 bases, leaving 16 bases not matched to a gene. This CDR3 reads CSATIPRQGQAYEQYF. In nucleotides, the CDR3 is TGCAGTGCCACGATACCTAGACAGGGACAAGCCTACGAGCAGTACTTC.

This clonotype was seen ten or more times. This chain joins TRBV6-5 and TRBJ1-2; TRBD1 is a possible D gene (6 bases). V lost 8 bases to trimming and J lost 7 bases, with 20 bases between them. CDR1 and CDR2 from the germline V gene are MNHEY and SVGAGI. CDR3 length equals 14 residues. CDR3 sequence: CASSPRLTGSGYTF. In DNA form, the CDR3 reads TGTGCCAGCTCTCCGCGGCTGACAGGCAGTGGCTACACCTTC.

This clonotype was counted many times. The gene calls are TRBV27 and TRBJ1-1; D is undetermined. The CDR3 has 13 residues. V shed 1 base and J shed 4 bases, with 7 bases lying between them. From germline, CDR1 is MNHEY and CDR2 SMNVEV (reference sequence). The CDR3 loop reads CASSLYGSTEAFF. The CDR3 DNA reads TGTGCCAGCAGTTTATACGGGTCCACTGAAGCTTTCTTT.

The rearrangement joins TRBV18 to TRBJ2-5; tentative D call: TRBD1 (5 bases). Germline V gene data show CDR1 as KGHSH and CDR2 as LQKENI. The germline V and J ends were trimmed by 0 bases and 5 bases, with 13 bases remaining between them. The CDR3 length is 15 residues. The CDR3 spells CASSPPMGHSETQYF. DNA of the CDR3: TGTGCCAGCTCACCACCCATGGGGCATTCCGAGACCCAGTACTTC.

This clonotype was picked up a small number of times. This chain uses TRBV7-2 with TRBJ2-3; D gene ambiguous. Trimming took 1 base from V and 1 from J, leaving 9 bases between them. This CDR3 region has 15 residues. CDR1 is SGHTA, CDR2 FQGNSA, per germline. The CDR3 is CASSLDPARTDTQYF. In DNA form, the CDR3 reads TGTGCCAGCAGCTTAGATCCAGCGCGCACAGATACGCAGTATTTT.

This clonotype appeared many times. The chain recombines TRBV6-5 with TRBJ2-3; possibly TRBD2 for D (5 bases). Trimming cost V 0 bases and J 1 base, with 14 bases left between them. CDR1 and CDR2 from the germline V gene are MNHEY and SVGAGI. The CDR3 runs to 17 residues. The DNA for the CDR3 is TGTGCCAGCAGTTACTCGATAGCTAGCTCCGGCACAGATACGCAGTATTTT. It specifies CASSYSIASSGTDTQYF.

This clonotype was observed many times. The V call is TRBV18, the J call TRBJ1-6; the match to TRBD1 covers 7 bases. Germline V gene lookup returns CDR1 KGHSH and CDR2 LQKENI. With 4 bases clipped from V and 7 bases from J, the junction kept 7 bases outside the gene matches. The CDR3 is made up of 15 amino acids. In nucleotides, the CDR3 is TGTGCCAGCTCACTCCGGGACAGTCGAAATTCACCCCTCCACTTT. Amino acid sequence: CASSLRDSRNSPLHF.

This clonotype occurred a few times. The chain has TRBV20-1 and TRBJ2-7; 9 nucleotides align to TRBD1. CDR1 and CDR2 from the germline V gene are DFQATT and SNEGSKA (reference sequence). The CDR3 contains 17 residues. Trimming took 3 bases from V and 3 from J; bases not matched to a gene: 15. CDR3 protein: CSASKSEQGAADYEQYF. DNA of the CDR3: TGCAGTGCTAGTAAATCGGAACAGGGGGCCGCTGACTACGAGCAGTACTTC.